The 20 T cell receptor beta chains listed next were all sequenced from one sample in a study of T cell responses to AZD1222 COVID-19 vaccine. Only in-frame clones appear in the TCRdb table, and some are missing; sequencing was by immunoSEQ multiplex PCR. This table has about 56,000 clones, 70% to 90% appearing once. The source material was peripheral blood, sampled on day 0 of AZD1222 vaccination. These receptors originate from an adult in good health.

The chain recombines TRBV10-3 with TRBJ1-4; no clear D gene. V lost 0 bases to trimming and J lost 7 bases, with 12 bases between them. The CDR3 contains 15 residues. Per the germline V gene, CDR1 is ENHRY and CDR2 is SYGVKD. The CDR3 sequence: CAISESKEVGEKLFF. The CDR3 DNA reads TGTGCCATCAGTGAGTCGAAGGAGGTGGGTGAAAAACTGTTTTTT.

The chain is built from TRBV7-6 and TRBJ2-7; perhaps TRBD1 as D (6 bases). Trimming left V 3 bases short and J 3 bases short, with 9 bases between. CDR1 is SGHVS, CDR2 FNYEAQ, per germline. The CDR3 spans 13 residues. CDR3 coding DNA: TGTGCCAGCAGCTTGGGACAACGCTACGAGCAGTACTTC. This encodes CASSLGQRYEQYF.

In regard to this clone: At one end, the junction sequence differs from germline, possibly due to a read error. The chain links TRBV6-5 to TRBJ1-3; D may be TRBD1 (5 bases). CDR1 MNHEY and CDR2 SVGAGI come from the germline V gene. CDR3 size: 13 residues. For the CDR3, the DNA is TGTGCCAGCAGAGGGACTCCTGGAGACACCATATATTTT. It translates to CASRGTPGDTIYF.

This clone was seen only a few times. This chain uses TRBV25-1 with TRBJ2-1; perhaps TRBD2 as D (6 bases). CDR1 is MGHDK and CDR2 is SYGVNS in the germline V gene. The CDR3 length is 15 residues. Trimming removed 3 bases from V and 0 bases from J, with 9 bases in between. The chain's CDR3 is CASSDAGSSYNEQFF. The CDR3 coding sequence is TGTGCCAGCAGTGACGCGGGGAGCTCCTACAATGAGCAGTTCTTC.

The gene calls are TRBV4-1 and TRBJ2-1; unclear D gene. Germline V gene sequence: CDR1 MGHRA, CDR2 YSYEKL. This CDR3 is built from 15 residues. V lost 1 base and J lost 0, with 7 bases in between. CDR3 sequence: CASSQVISSYNEQFF. CDR3 nucleotides: TGCGCCAGCAGCCAAGTGATCAGCTCCTACAATGAGCAGTTCTTC.

This chain uses TRBV28 with TRBJ1-5; the match to TRBD1 covers 9 bases. J lost 4 bases, V lost 2 bases, and 3 bases had no gene match. The CDR3 sequence is 15 residues long. From germline, CDR1 is MDHEN and CDR2 SYDVKM. CDR3 residues: CASSLRTGVNQPQHF. The CDR3 nucleotides are TGTGCCAGCAGTTTACGGACAGGGGTTAATCAGCCCCAGCATTTT.

The chain recombines TRBV4-1 with TRBJ1-1, with D possibly TRBD1 on 5 matching bases. In germline, CDR1 is MGHRA, CDR2 YSYEKL. Trimming cost V 11 bases and J 0 bases, with 13 bases left between them. The CDR3 has 13 amino acids. CDR3: CASGEGLNTEAFF. The DNA of the CDR3 is TGCGCCTCCGGGGAGGGGTTGAACACTGAAGCTTTCTTT.

V is TRBV9 and J is TRBJ2-1; TRBD1 matches at 8 bases. Per germline, CDR1 SGDLS and CDR2 YYNGEE. Trimming at V came to 3 bases and at J to 4 bases, leaving 6 bases not matched to a gene. This CDR3 region has 15 residues. For the CDR3, the DNA is TGTGCCAGCAGCGATTACAGGGGGTTTTACAATGAGCAGTTCTTC. Its translation: CASSDYRGFYNEQFF. The whole variable domain, remainder taken from reference TRBV9 and TRBJ2-1, is DSGVTQTPKHLITATGQRVTLRCSPRSGDLSVYWYQQSLDQGLQFLIQYYNGEERAKGNILERFSAQQFPDLHSELNLSSLELGDSALYFCASSDYRGFYNEQFFGPGTRLTVL.

This clone has just one count. The rearrangement uses TRBV5-1 and TRBJ2-3, with D tentatively TRBD2 (6 bases). The CDR3 consists of 15 residues. The V gene's germline CDR1 is SGHRS and CDR2 YFSETQ. Trimming pared 1 base from V and 1 base from J, leaving 10 bases between. CDR3 sequence: CASSLMTGGTDTQYF. The CDR3 coding sequence is TGCGCCAGCAGCTTGATGACGGGGGGCACAGATACGCAGTATTTT.

The rearrangement joins TRBV19 to TRBJ1-3, with D possibly being TRBD1 (5 bases). The CDR3 spans 16 residues. In germline, CDR1 is LNHDA, CDR2 SQIVND (reference sequence). The germline V and J ends were trimmed by 0 bases and 1 base, with 10 bases remaining between them. The CDR3, as DNA: TGTGCCAGTAGTATAGATCTGACAGCTTCTGGAAACACCATATATTTT. This translates into CASSIDLTASGNTIYF.

The chain couples TRBV5-4 to TRBJ1-2, with 8 bases that match TRBD1. The germline V gene has CDR1 SGHNT and CDR2 YYREEE (reference sequence). The CDR3 runs 15 residues. After removal of 0 bases from V and 3 bases from J, the junction contained 4 bases not matched to a gene. The CDR3 coding sequence is TGTGCCAGCAGCTTGGACCAGGGGGCTGACTATGGCTACACCTTC. Amino acid sequence: CASSLDQGADYGYTF.

The genes are TRBV20-1 and TRBJ2-2, with no clear D. Trimming took 8 bases from V and 0 from J, leaving 4 bases between them. Germline CDR1 and CDR2: DFQATT and SNEGSKA (reference sequence). The CDR3 sequence is 11 residues long. CDR3 DNA sequence: TGCAGTAGGTCGAACACCGGGGAGCTGTTTTTT. It is translated as CSRSNTGELFF.

The rearrangement joins TRBV27 to TRBJ2-4; no clear D gene. Trimming cost V 4 bases and J 7 bases, with 8 bases left between them. CDR1 is MNHEY and CDR2 is SMNVEV in the germline V gene (reference sequence). This CDR3 contains 12 residues. The CDR3: CASSSMGNIQYF. CDR3 sequence (DNA): TGTGCCAGCAGTTCGATGGGGAACATTCAGTACTTC.

The V call is TRBV6-5, the J call TRBJ2-3; 7 bases fit TRBD2. Germline values: CDR1 MNHEY, CDR2 SVGAGI. The CDR3 is 14 residues long. The V gene end was trimmed by 5 bases and the J gene end by 4 bases; junction bases not matched to a gene: 6. The CDR3 DNA follows: TGTGCCAGCAGTATAGGACTAGAGGCAGATACGCAGTATTTT. Translating it yields CASSIGLEADTQYF.

This chain connects TRBV3-1 (or the pseudogene TRBV3-2) to TRBJ1-2; tentatively, D is TRBD1 (5 bases). V was trimmed by 2 bases and J by 3 bases, leaving 13 bases between them. CDR1 LGHDT and CDR2 YNNKEL come from the germline V gene (reference sequence). The CDR3 contains 15 residues. The CDR3 DNA follows: TGTGCCAGCAGCCAATCGTTGGGGGAGCACTATGGCTACACCTTC. It is translated as CASSQSLGEHYGYTF.

This rearrangement joins TRBV5-4 to TRBJ2-2, with D hard to call. Germline CDR1 is SGHNT and CDR2 is YYREEE (reference sequence). The CDR3 totals 13 residues. The V end was cut by 5 bases, the J end by 4 bases, with 9 bases between. CDR3 region: CASRRVSTGELFF. The CDR3 bases are TGTGCCAGCAGAAGGGTTTCCACCGGGGAGCTGTTTTTT.

This clone is a singleton in its sample. The chain recombines TRBV18 with TRBJ2-3; D unclear. Germline V gene sequence: CDR1 KGHSH, CDR2 LQKENI. The ends were cut back, 0 bases at V and 2 bases at J, with 12 bases in the middle. This CDR3 spans 16 amino acids. Here the CDR3 DNA reads TGTGCCAGCTCACCACCTTGGGTTGAATTCACAGATACGCAGTATTTT. Translating it yields CASSPPWVEFTDTQYF.

This clone was seen only a few times. The gene calls are TRBV6-1 and TRBJ1-4; 12 bases map to TRBD1. The CDR3 is 15 amino acids. V shed 0 bases and J 10 bases; nucleotides not matched to a gene: 3. From germline, CDR1 is MNHNS and CDR2 SASEGT. CDR3 region: CASSEAGTGGAKLFF. CDR3 DNA sequence: TGTGCCAGCAGTGAAGCTGGGACAGGGGGCGCAAAACTGTTTTTT.

This chain connects TRBV28 to TRBJ1-1; D gene uncertain. Germline V gene lookup returns CDR1 MDHEN and CDR2 SYDVKM. There are 14 residues in the CDR3. Trimming took 8 bases from V and 1 from J, leaving 14 bases between them. This CDR3 reads CASRRRKENTEAFF. The CDR3 DNA is TGTGCCAGCCGCCGCCGAAAGGAGAACACTGAAGCTTTCTTT.

The chain combines TRBV9 with TRBJ2-3; D tentatively reads TRBD1 or TRBD2 (5 bases each). CDR1 is SGDLS, CDR2 YYNGEE, per germline. This CDR3 has 17 residues. The V gene lost 3 bases and the J gene lost 0 bases, with 17 bases spanning the gap. DNA of the CDR3: TGTGCCAGCAGCGGGACGGGACGGGGAACTAGCACAGATACGCAGTATTTT. The encoded protein is CASSGTGRGTSTDTQYF.